The following is a TCR beta chain sequence with its context. Its antigen is as yet unknown. The sample belongs to a study of cytomegalovirus exposure and HLA in healthy donors. Study observations and caveats: Cytomegalovirus association was assigned to around 150 TCR beta chains. Researchers reported in a later analysis that a missense DCLRE1C variant was tied to TCR beta V- and J-gene trimming.

PCR amplification relied on 60 Vbeta primers (plus 13 Jbeta primers). The data were produced by immunoSEQ multiplex PCR, yet TCRdb's version contains in-frame clones alone and is incomplete. The data show under 110,000 clones, with 70% to 80% seen just once and approximately 0.8% held by the top ten. What was sequenced was PBMCs. The TCR comes from a boy under 18 in good health and CMV-seronegative.

The CDR3 nucleotides read TGTGCCAGCAGCTATCGGCCAGGAGGGACCTACGAGCAGTACTTC. It specifies CASSYRPGGTYEQYF. The chain couples TRBV28 to TRBJ2-7; the D gene is possibly TRBD2 (6 bases). V shed 6 bases and J shed 2 bases, with 17 bases lying between them. The CDR3 runs to 15 residues. Germline loops: CDR1 MDHEN, CDR2 SYDVKM.